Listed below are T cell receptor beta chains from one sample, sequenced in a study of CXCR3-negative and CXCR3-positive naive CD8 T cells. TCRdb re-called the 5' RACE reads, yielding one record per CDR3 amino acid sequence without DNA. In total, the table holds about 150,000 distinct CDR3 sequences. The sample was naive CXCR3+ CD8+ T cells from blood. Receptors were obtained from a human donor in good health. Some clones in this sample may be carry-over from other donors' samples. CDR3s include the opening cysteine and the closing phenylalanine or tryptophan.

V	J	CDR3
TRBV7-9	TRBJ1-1	CASSLSGEAFF
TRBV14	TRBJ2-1	CASSQDFLAGGPYNEQFF
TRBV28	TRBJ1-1	CASRTQSGTGLNTEAFF
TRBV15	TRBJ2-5	CATSGARRETQYF
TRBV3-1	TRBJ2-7	CASSQPGLAGLEQYF
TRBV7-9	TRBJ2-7	CASSDRQGFDEQYF
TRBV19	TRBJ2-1	CASDSGGNNEQFF
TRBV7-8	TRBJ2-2	CASSLKGAQNTGELFF
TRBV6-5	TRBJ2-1	CASTAGMNEQFF
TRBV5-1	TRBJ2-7	CASSLVPGLRSYEQYF
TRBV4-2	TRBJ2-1	CASSHPAAQTGEQFF
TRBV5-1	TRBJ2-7	CASSLTGPPSEQYF
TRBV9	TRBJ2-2	CASSVLAGVNTGELFF
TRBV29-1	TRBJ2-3	CSAVEGSTDTQYF
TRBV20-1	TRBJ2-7	CSAREWGQVSYEQYF
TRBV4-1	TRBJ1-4	CASSSPRQGANEKLFF
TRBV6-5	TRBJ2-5	CASSGGTSEWEETQYF
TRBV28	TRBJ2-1	CASRAGGAVEQFF
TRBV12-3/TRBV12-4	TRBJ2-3	CASSGTTDADTQYF
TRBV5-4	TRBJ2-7	CASSFVGASSYEQYF
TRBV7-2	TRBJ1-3	CASSLGLPGGNTIYF
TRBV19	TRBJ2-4	CASRAENKNIQYF
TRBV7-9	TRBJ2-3	CASSPLAGANTDTQYF
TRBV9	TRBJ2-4	CASSVTSGQNIQYF
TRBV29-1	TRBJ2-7	CSVVGQLPPYEQYF
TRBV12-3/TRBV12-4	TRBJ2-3	CASGGGTGGMDTQYF
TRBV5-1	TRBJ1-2	CASSLATGNYGYTF
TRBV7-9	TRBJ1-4	CASSSSSFGQGEKLFF
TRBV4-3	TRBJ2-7	CASSQTKGRPSYEQYF
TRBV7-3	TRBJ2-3	CASSFGTTDTQYF
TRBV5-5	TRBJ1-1	CASSFSDGTEAFF
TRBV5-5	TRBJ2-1	CASSLALGSGYNEQFF
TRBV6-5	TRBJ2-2	CASSYDGGELFF
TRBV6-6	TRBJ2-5	CASSVPFSGSAYQETQYF
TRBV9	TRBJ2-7	CASSVGEGASYEQYF
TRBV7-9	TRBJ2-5	CASSSTGTSGRQETQYF
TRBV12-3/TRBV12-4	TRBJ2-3	CASSLSSGPRSTDTQYF
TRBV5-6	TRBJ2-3	CASSLKTFFTDTQYF
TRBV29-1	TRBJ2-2	CSAWQAGNTGELFF
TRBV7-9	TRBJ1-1	CASSPPAVPTEAFF
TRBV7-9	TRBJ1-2	CASSKSHGYTF
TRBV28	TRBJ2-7	CASSFPDRGVYEQYF
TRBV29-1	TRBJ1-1	CSIIGGEVDTEAFF
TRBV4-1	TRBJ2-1	CASSRNMGQGHYNEQFF
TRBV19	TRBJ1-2	CASGQSYYGYTF
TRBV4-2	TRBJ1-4	CASSQEYGTTNEKLFF
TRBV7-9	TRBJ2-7	CASSLRREGLEQYF
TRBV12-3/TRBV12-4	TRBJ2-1	CASSLLAGGQSEQFF
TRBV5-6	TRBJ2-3	CASSLLPDTQYF
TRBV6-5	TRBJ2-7	CASSYRGRDYEQYF
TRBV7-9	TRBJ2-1	CASSLAFGDNEQFF
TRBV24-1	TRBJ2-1	CATSSGGGEQFF
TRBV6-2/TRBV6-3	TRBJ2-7	CASTRGVYEQYF
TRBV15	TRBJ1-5	CATSRGFGNQPQHF
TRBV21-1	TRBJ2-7	CASSAADYEQYF
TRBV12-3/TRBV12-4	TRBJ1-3	CASRQYSGNTIYF
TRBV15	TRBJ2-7	CATSSLSGENYEQYF
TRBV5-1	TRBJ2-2	CASSQASITGELFF
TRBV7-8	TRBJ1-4	CASSPETGHGEKLFF